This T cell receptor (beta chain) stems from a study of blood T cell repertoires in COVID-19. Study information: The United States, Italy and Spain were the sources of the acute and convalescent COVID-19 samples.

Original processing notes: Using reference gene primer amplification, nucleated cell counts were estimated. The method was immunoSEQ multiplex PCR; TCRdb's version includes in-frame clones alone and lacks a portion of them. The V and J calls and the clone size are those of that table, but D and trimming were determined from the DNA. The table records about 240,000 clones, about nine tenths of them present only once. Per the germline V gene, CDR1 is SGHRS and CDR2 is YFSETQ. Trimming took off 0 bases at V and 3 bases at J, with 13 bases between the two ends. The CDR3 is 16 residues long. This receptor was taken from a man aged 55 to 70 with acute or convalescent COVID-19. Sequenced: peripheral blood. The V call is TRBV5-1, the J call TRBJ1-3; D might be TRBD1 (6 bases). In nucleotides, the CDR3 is TGCGCCAGCAGCTTGGCCCCACAGGGCCTTGGAAACACCATATATTTT. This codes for CASSLAPQGLGNTIYF. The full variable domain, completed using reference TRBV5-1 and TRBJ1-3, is KAGVTQTPRYLIKTRGQQVTLSCSPISGHRSVSWYQQTPGQGLQFLFEYFSETQRNKGNFPGRFSGRQFSNSRSEMNVSTLELGDSALYLCASSLAPQGLGNTIYFGEGSWLTVV.